This T cell receptor (beta chain) stems from a study of blood T cell repertoires in COVID-19. Overall study: COVID-19 samples, acute and convalescent, were from the United States, Italy and Spain.

Generated by immunoSEQ multiplex PCR, the TCRdb table keeps only in-frame clones and is missing some. The repertoire holds 200,000 to 250,000 clones, with around 88% as singletons. The V gene end was trimmed by 3 bases and the J gene end by 4 bases; junction bases not matched to a gene: 5. From germline, CDR1 is MDHEN and CDR2 SYDVKM. This CDR3 comprises 14 residues. The material sequenced was peripheral blood. The sequence was obtained from a woman aged 30 to 39 who had recovered from COVID-19. The chain employs TRBV28 and TRBJ1-1, with TRBD1 matching 7 bases. The CDR3 here is CASSFTGDGTEAFF. The CDR3 DNA reads TGTGCCAGCAGTTTCACAGGGGACGGCACTGAAGCTTTCTTT.